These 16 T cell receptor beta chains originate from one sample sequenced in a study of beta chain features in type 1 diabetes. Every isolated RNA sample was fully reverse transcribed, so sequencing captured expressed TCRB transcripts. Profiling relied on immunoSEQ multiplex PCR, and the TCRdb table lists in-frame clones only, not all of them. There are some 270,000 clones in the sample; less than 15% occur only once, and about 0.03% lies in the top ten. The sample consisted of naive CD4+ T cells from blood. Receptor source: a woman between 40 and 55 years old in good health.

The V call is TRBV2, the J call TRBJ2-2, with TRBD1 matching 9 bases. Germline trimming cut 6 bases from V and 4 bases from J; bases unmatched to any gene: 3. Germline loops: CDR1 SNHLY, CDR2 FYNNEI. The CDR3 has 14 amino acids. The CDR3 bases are TGTGCCAGCAGGGCGACAGGGGGCACCGGGGAGCTGTTTTTT. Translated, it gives CASRATGGTGELFF.

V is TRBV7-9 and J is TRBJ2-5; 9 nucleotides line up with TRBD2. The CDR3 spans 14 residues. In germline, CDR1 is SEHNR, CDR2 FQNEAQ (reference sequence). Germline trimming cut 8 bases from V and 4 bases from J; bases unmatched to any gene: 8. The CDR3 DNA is TGTGCCAGCCAGAGGGCGGGGGGGATAGAGACCCAGTACTTC. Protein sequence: CASQRAGGIETQYF.

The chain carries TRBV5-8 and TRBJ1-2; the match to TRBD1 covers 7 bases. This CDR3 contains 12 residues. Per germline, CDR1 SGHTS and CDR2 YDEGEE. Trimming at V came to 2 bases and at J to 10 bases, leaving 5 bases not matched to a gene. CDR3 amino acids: CASSLRQGIYTF. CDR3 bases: TGTGCCAGCAGCTTAAGACAGGGCATCTACACCTTC. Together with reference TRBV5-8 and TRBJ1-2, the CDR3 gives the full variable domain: EAGVTQSPTHLIKTRGQQATLRCSPISGHTSVYWYQQALGLGLQFLLWYDEGEERNRGNFPPRFSGRQFPNYSSELNVNALELEDSALYLCASSLRQGIYTFGSGTRLTVV.

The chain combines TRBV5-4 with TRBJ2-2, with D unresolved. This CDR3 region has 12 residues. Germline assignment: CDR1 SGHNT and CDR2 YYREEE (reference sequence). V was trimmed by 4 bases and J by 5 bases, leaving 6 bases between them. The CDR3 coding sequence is TGTGCCAGCAGCCCCCAAACCGGGGAGCTGTTTTTT. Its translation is CASSPQTGELFF.

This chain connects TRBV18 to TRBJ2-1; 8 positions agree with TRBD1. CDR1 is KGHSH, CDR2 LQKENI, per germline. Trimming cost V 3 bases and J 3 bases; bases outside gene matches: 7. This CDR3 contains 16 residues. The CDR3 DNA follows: TGTGCCAGCTCACCTCCGGGACAGGCATACTACAATGAGCAGTTCTTC. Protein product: CASSPPGQAYYNEQFF.

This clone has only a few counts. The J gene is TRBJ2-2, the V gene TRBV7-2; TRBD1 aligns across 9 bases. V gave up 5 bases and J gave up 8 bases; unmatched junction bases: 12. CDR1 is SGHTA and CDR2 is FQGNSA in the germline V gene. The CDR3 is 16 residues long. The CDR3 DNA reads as TGTGCCAGCAGCCCGAGGGGGACAGGGACCATGGGGGAGCTGTTTTTT. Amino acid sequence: CASSPRGTGTMGELFF.

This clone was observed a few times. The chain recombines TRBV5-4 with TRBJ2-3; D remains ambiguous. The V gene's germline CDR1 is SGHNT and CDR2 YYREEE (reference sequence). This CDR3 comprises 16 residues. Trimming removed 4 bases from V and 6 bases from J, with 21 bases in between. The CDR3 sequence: CASSLSMRSSLDTQYF. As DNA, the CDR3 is TGTGCCAGCAGCCTCTCGATGAGGAGTTCGTTGGATACGCAGTATTTT. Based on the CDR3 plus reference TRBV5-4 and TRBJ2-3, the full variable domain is ETGVTQSPTHLIKTRGQQVTLRCSSQSGHNTVSWYQQALGQGPQFIFQYYREEENGRGNFPPRFSGLQFPNYSSELNVNALELDDSALYLCASSLSMRSSLDTQYFGPGTRLTVL.

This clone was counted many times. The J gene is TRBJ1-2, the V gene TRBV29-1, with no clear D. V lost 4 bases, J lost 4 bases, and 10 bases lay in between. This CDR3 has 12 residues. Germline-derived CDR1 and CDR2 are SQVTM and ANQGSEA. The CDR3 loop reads CSVVEAGYGYTF. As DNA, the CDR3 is TGCAGCGTTGTTGAGGCCGGCTATGGCTACACCTTC. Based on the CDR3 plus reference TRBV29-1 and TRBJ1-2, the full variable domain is SAVISQKPSRDICQRGTSLTIQCQVDSQVTMMFWYRQQPGQSLTLIATANQGSEATYESGFVIDKFPISRPNLTFSTLTVSNMSPEDSSIYLCSVVEAGYGYTFGSGTRLTVV.

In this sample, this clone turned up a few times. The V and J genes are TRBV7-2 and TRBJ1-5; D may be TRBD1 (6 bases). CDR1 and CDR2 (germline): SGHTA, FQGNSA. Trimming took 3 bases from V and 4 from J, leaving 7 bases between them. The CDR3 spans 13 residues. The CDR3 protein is CASSLGANQPQHF. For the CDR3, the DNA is TGTGCCAGCAGCTTGGGGGCTAATCAGCCCCAGCATTTT.

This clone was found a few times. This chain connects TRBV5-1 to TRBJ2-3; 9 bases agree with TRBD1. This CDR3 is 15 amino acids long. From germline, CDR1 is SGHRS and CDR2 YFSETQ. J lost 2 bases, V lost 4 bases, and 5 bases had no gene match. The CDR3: CASSRGQGSTDTQYF. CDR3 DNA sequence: TGCGCCAGCAGCCGGGGACAGGGATCCACAGATACGCAGTATTTT.

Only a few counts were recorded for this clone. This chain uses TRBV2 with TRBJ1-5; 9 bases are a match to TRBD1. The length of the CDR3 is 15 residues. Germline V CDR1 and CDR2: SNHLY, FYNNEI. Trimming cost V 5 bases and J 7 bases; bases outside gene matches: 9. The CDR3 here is CASSLGTGGWQPQHF. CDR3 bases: TGTGCCAGCAGTCTAGGAACAGGGGGCTGGCAGCCCCAGCATTTT. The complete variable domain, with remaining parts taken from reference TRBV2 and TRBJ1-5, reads EPEVTQTPSHQVTQMGQEVILRCVPISNHLYFYWYRQILGQKVEFLVSFYNNEISEKSEIFDDQFSVERPDGSNFTLKIRSTKLEDSAMYFCASSLGTGGWQPQHFGDGTRLSIL.

This CDR3 is CASSPVPGQPLHNQPQHF. In nucleotides, the CDR3 is TGTGCCAGCTCACCAGTCCCGGGACAGCCACTCCACAATCAGCCCCAGCATTTT. The rearrangement joins TRBV18 to TRBJ1-5; 7 positions agree with TRBD1. Germline V CDR1 and CDR2: KGHSH, LQKENI. V gave up 2 bases and J gave up 3 bases; unmatched junction bases: 13. The CDR3 totals 18 residues.

The CDR3 spells CASSLEGGGYEQYF. The CDR3 DNA is TGTGCCAGCAGCTTAGAAGGGGGCGGCTACGAGCAGTACTTC. The chain joins TRBV13 to TRBJ2-7; 7 nucleotides line up with TRBD1. Germline CDR1 PRHDT, CDR2 FYEKMQ (reference sequence). V shed 1 base and J 3 bases; nucleotides not matched to a gene: 3. The CDR3 totals 14 residues. Full variable domain (remainder filled in from reference TRBV13 and TRBJ2-7): AAGVIQSPRHLIKEKRETATLKCYPIPRHDTVYWYQQGPGQDPQFLISFYEKMQSDKGSIPDRFSAQQFSDYHSELNMSSLELGDSALYFCASSLEGGGYEQYFGPGTRLTVT.

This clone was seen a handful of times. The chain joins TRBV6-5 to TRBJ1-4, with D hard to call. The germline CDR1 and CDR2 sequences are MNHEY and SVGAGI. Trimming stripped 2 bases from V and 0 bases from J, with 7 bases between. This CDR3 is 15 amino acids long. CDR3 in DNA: TGTGCCAGCAGTTACCAAGCTGCAACTAATGAAAAACTGTTTTTT. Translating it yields CASSYQAATNEKLFF.

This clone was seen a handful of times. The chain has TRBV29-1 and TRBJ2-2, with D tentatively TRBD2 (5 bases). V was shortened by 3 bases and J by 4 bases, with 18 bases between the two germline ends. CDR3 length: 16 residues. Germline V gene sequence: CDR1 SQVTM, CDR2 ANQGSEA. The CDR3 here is CSVDTREVGSTGELFF. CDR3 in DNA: TGCAGCGTTGACACCCGGGAAGTGGGAAGCACCGGGGAGCTGTTTTTT.

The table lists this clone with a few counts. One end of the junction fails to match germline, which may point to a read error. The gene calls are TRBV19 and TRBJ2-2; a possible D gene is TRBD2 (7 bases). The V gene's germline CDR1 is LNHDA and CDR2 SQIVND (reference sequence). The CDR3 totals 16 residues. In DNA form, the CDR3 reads TGTGCCAGTACTATAACCTGGGGGGCGGGGGCCGGGGAGCTGTTTTTT. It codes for CASTITWGAGAGELFF.